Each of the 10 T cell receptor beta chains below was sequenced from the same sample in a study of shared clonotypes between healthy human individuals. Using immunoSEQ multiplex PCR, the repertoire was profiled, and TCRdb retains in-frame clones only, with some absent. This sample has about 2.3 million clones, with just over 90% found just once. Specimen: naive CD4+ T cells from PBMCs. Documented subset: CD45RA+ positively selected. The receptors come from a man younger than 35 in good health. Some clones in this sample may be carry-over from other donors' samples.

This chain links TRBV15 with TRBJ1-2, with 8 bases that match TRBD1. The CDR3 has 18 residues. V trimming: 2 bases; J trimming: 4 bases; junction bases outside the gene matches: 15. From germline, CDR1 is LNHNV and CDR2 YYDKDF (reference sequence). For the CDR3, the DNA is TGTGCCACCAGCAGAAGCCGAAAACCAGGGGGCTCGGGCTATGGCTACACCTTC. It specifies CATSRSRKPGGSGYGYTF.

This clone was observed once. CDR3 loop: CASSSGSLGGYNEQFF. The CDR3 region has the DNA TGTGCCAGTAGTTCCGGGTCATTAGGTGGTTACAATGAGCAGTTCTTC. V is TRBV19 and J is TRBJ2-1; D is uncertain. The CDR3 covers 16 residues. Germline V lookup: CDR1 LNHDA, CDR2 SQIVND (reference sequence). V shed 5 bases and J shed 4 bases, with 18 bases lying between them.

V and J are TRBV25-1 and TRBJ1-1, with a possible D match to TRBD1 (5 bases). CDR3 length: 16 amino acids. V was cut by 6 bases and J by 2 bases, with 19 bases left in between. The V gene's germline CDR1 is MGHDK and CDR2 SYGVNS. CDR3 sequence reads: CASSLPLRDQNTEAFF. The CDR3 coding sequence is TGTGCCAGCAGCCTACCTCTGAGGGACCAAAACACTGAAGCTTTCTTT.

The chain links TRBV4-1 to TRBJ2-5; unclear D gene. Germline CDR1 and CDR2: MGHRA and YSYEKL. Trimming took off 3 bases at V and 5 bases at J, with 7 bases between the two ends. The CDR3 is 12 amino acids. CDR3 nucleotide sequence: TGCGCCAGCAGCCAGATCGGGGAGACCCAGTACTTC. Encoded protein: CASSQIGETQYF.

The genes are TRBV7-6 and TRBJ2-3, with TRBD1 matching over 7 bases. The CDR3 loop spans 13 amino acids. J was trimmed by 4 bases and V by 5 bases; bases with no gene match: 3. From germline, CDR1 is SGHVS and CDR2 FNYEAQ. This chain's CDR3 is CASSPGTADTQYF. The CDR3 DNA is TGTGCCAGCAGCCCTGGGACAGCAGATACGCAGTATTTT.

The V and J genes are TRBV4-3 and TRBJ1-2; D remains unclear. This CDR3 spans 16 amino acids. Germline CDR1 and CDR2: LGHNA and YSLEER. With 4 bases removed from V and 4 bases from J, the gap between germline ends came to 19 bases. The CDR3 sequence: CASSLQFSRTGYGYTF. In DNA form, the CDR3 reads TGCGCCAGCAGCCTGCAGTTTTCCAGGACTGGCTATGGCTACACCTTC.

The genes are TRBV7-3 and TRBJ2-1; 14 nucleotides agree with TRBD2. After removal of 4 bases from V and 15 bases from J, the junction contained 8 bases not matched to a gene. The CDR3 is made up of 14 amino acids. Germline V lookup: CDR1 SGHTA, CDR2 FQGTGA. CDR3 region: CASSWGTSGSILFF. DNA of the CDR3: TGTGCCAGCAGCTGGGGGACTAGCGGGAGTATTTTGTTCTTC. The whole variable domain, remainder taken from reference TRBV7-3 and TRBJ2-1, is GAGVSQTPSNKVTEKGKYVELRCDPISGHTALYWYRQSLGQGPEFLIYFQGTGAADDSGLPNDRFFAVRPEGSVSTLKIQRTERGDSAVYLCASSWGTSGSILFFGPGTRLTVL.

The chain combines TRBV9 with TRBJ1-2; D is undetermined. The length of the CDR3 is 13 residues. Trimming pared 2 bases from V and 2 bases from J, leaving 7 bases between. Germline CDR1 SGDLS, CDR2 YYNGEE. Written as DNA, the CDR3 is TGTGCCAGCAGCGTTTGGGGAAACTATGGCTACACCTTC. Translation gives CASSVWGNYGYTF.

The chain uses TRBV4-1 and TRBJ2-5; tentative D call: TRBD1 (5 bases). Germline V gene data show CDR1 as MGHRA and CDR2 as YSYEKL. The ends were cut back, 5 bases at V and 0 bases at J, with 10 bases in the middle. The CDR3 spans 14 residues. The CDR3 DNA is TGCGCCAGCAGCGCAGGGTTTTACCAAGAGACCCAGTACTTC. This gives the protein CASSAGFYQETQYF.

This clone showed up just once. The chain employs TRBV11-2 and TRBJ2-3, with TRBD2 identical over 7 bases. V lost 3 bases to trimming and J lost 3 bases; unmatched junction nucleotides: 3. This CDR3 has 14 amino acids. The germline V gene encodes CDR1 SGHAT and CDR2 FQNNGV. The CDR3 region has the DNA TGTGCCAGCAGCTTCGGACTAGTGACAGATACGCAGTATTTT. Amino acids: CASSFGLVTDTQYF.